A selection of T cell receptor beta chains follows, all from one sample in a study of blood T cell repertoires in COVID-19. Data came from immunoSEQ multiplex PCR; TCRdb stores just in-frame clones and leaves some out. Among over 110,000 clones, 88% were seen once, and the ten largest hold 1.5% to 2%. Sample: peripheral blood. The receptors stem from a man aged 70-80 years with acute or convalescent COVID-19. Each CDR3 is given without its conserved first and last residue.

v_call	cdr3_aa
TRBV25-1	ASSEYDREPGELF
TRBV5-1	ASSLQGAGQETQY
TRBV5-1	ASSLGSQETQY
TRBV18	ASSPRTTSGETQY
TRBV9	ASSYSSGTQEQY
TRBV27	ASSLPGTGRDEQY
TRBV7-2	ASSLRKTGEASIETQY
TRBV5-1	ASSGGTGNTEAF
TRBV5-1	ASSSTGEDYNEQF
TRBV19	ASSETREVEQY
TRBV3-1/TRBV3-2	ASSQDTGKNEQF
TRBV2	ASSLLALSTDTQY
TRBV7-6	ASSPQGPGNTIY
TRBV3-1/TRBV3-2	ASSQGLAGAVNEQF
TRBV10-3	AIGQGWGADSPLH
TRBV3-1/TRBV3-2	ASSQGQVRVVEKLF
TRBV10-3	AISPSGGDPREQY
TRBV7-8	ASSPLNQPQH
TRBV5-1	ASSPDRLNTEAF
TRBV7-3	ASSLLGQGYEQY
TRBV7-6	ASSSEVGYEQY
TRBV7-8	ASSPDRDEQY
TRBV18	ASSPPWAQASEAF
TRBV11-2	ASQGQGFNEQF
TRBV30	AWSQGINVLT
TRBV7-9	AEGVGDGYT
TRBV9	ASSVGDRVNEKLF
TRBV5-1	ASSSGTAGVNEQF
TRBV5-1	ASSLQGAAGNTIY
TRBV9	ASQPVQGAAGNTIY
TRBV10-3	AISTHDRLNTEAF
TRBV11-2	ASSLFGGANTGELF
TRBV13	ASSATRTGNYGYT
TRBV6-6	ASRGTGPNSPLH
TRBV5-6	ASSRGQGPSYEQY
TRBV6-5	ASSLRVSLVSGYT
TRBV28	ASSPWAGSSPLH
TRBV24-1	ATSDTDTGNQPQH
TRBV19	ASTMLLRGLAGSGANVLT
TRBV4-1	ASSQLGGPYEQY
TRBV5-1	ASSLWGTSLQTQY
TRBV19	ASKSGKKNGELF
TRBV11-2	ASSRGLAARTDTQY
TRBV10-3	AISVAGGVNEQF
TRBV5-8	ASSPGQGARNTDTQY
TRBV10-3	AISEAGKSYEQY
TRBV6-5	ASSPGGGYGYT
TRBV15	ATSRVRVTDTQY
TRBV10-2	ASSDHQGQGGEQY
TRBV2	ASTQFSTDTQY
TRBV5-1	ASSFTGGRPAY
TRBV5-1	ASSWTGLNQPQH
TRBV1	TSSRDRDQPQH